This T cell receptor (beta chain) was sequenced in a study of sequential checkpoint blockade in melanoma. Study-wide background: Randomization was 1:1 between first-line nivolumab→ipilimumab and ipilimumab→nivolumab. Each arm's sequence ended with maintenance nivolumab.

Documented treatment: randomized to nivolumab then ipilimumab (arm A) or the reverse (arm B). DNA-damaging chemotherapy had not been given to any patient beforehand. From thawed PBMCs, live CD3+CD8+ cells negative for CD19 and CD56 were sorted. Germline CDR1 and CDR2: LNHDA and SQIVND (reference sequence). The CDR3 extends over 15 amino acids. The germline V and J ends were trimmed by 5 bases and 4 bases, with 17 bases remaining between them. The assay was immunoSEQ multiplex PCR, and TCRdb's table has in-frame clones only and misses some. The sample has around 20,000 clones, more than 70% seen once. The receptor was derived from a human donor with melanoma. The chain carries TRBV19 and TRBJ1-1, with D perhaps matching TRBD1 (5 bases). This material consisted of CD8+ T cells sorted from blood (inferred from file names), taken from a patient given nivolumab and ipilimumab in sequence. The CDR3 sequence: CASSPRAGRGTEAFF. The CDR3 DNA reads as TGTGCCAGTAGTCCCCGGGCAGGGCGCGGCACTGAAGCTTTCTTT. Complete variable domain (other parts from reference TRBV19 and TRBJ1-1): DGGITQSPKYLFRKEGQNVTLSCEQNLNHDAMYWYRQDPGQGLRLIYYSQIVNDFQKGDIAEGYSVSREKKESFPLTVTSAQKNPTAFYLCASSPRAGRGTEAFFGQGTRLTVV.